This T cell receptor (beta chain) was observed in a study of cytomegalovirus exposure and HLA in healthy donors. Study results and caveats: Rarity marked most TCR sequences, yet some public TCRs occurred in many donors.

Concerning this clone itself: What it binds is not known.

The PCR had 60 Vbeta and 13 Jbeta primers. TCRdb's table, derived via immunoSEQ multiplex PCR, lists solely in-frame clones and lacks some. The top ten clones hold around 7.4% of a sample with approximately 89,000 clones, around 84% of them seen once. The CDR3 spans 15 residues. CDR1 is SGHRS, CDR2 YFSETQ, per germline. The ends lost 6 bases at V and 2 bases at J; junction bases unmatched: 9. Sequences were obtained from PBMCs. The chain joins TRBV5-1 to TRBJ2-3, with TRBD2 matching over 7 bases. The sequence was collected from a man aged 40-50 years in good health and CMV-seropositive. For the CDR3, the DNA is TGCGCCAGCACCCCGGAGCGGGGTCTCACAGATACGCAGTATTTT. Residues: CASTPERGLTDTQYF. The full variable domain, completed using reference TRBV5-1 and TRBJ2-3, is KAGVTQTPRYLIKTRGQQVTLSCSPISGHRSVSWYQQTPGQGLQFLFEYFSETQRNKGNFPGRFSGRQFSNSRSEMNVSTLELGDSALYLCASTPERGLTDTQYFGPGTRLTVL.